Each of the 24 T cell receptor beta chains below was sequenced from the same sample in a study of kidney transplant recipient with SARS-CoV-2 infection. TCRdb used MiXCR to reprocess the reads, holding one entry per CDR3 protein. The sample consists of under 300,000 distinct CDR3 sequences, 29% of them appearing once. This specimen consisted of a blood sample, obtained at baseline and around day 120 from a kidney transplant recipient. The origin of the receptors is a young adult male patient who had COVID-19 and was a kidney transplant recipient. Some T cells may be graft donor cells.

This clonotype has ten or more counts. J is TRBJ2-3 and V is TRBV15; 10 positions agree with TRBD2. Germline trimming cut 5 bases from V and 4 bases from J; bases unmatched to any gene: 6. Germline V gives CDR1 LNHNV, CDR2 YYDKDF (reference sequence). The CDR3 has 15 amino acids. Here the CDR3 reads CATSLLAGVADTQYF. CDR3 bases: TGTGCCACCAGCCTCCTAGCGGGAGTCGCAGATACGCAGTATTTT.

At least ten counts were recorded for this clonotype. This chain uses TRBV27 with TRBJ2-5, with 11 bases fitting TRBD1. The J segment lost 6 bases and the V segment lost 5 bases, leaving 5 bases of the junction unmatched. The CDR3 spans 14 residues. CDR1 is MNHEY and CDR2 is SMNVEV in the germline V gene (reference sequence). This chain's CDR3 is CASSPGQGAKTQYF. The CDR3 DNA follows: TGTGCCAGCAGTCCCGGACAGGGGGCGAAGACCCAGTACTTC.

This clonotype was counted at least ten times. The chain is built from TRBV6-2 or TRBV6-3 and TRBJ1-2; no reliable D call. This CDR3 comprises 17 residues. Germline values: CDR1 MNHEY, CDR2 SVGEGT. Trimming cost V 5 bases and J 4 bases, with 23 bases left between them. CDR3 in amino acids: CASSRSNCIGKTYGYTF. The CDR3 DNA sequence: TGTGCCAGCAGTCGATCGAACTGCATCGGAAAGACCTATGGCTACACCTTC.

Regarding this clonotype: A much more abundant neighbour one base away suggests this may be a read error. This chain joins TRBV29-1 and TRBJ2-5; 7 nucleotides align to TRBD1. The CDR3 sequence is 15 residues long. The V gene end was trimmed by 0 bases and the J gene end by 13 bases; junction bases not matched to a gene: 17. Germline V gene lookup returns CDR1 SQVTM and CDR2 ANQGSEA. The CDR3 sequence: CSVEDWRQGRNERYF. The CDR3 DNA reads as TGCAGCGTTGAAGATTGGCGACAGGGCCGGAACGAGCGGTACTTC. Filled out from reference TRBV29-1 and TRBJ2-5, the complete variable domain reads SAVISQKPSRDICQRGTSLTIQCQVDSQVTMMFWYRQQPGQSLTLIATANQGSEATYESGFVIDKFPISRPNLTFSTLTVSNMSPEDSSIYLCSVEDWRQGRNERYFGPGTRLLVL.

This clonotype was found a few times. The CDR3 coding sequence is TGTGCCAGCAGCTTAGGAGGGCGACAGGGGGCTGAGACCCAGTACTTC. It codes for CASSLGGRQGAETQYF. The rearrangement joins TRBV13 to TRBJ2-5; TRBD1 matches 10 bases. With 0 bases clipped from V and 5 bases from J, the junction kept 6 bases outside the gene matches. This CDR3 region has 16 residues. Germline V lookup: CDR1 PRHDT, CDR2 FYEKMQ (reference sequence).

On this clonotype itself: This could be a read error, since a much larger clone is one nucleotide away. The chain recombines TRBV20-1 with TRBJ1-6, with D uncertain. The CDR3 is 15 amino acids. Germline CDR1 and CDR2: DFQATT and SNEGSKA (reference sequence). The V and J ends lost 2 bases and 8 bases respectively, with 16 bases between them. CDR3 loop: CSARRSGRADSPLHF. CDR3 in DNA: TGCAGTGCTAGAAGGTCTGGACGGGCTGATTCACCCCTCCACTTT.

Concerning this clonotype itself: A much more abundant neighbour one base away suggests this may be a read error. The rearrangement uses TRBV5-5 and TRBJ1-5; D is unclear. The germline gives CDR1 SGHKS, CDR2 YYEKEE (reference sequence). The CDR3 is made up of 18 amino acids. Trimming removed 1 base from V and 5 bases from J, with 22 bases in between. The CDR3 DNA follows: TGTGCCAGCAGCTTGAGTCCGGAACAGATCCTTGACTATCAGCCCCAGCATTTT. Its translation is CASSLSPEQILDYQPQHF.

Remarks on this clonotype: A much larger clonotype is one base distant, so this may be a read error. The rearrangement uses TRBV20-1 and TRBJ2-2; D is possibly TRBD1 or TRBD2 (5 bases each). The V end was cut by 8 bases, the J end by 5 bases, with 18 bases between. CDR1 and CDR2 from the germline V gene are DFQATT and SNEGSKA (reference sequence). The CDR3 spans 14 residues. The CDR3 bases are TGCAGTACTTCCCAGGGAGATGGTACCGGGGAGCTGTTTTTT. This sequence encodes CSTSQGDGTGELFF.

The V call is TRBV25-1, the J call TRBJ2-3; D perhaps matches TRBD1 (6 bases). CDR3 size: 14 residues. V lost 5 bases and J 4 bases, leaving 13 bases between the germline ends. In germline, CDR1 is MGHDK, CDR2 SYGVNS. The DNA of the CDR3 is TGTGCCAGCAGTTCTTTCAGGGGCCCAGATACGCAGTATTTT. Amino acid sequence: CASSSFRGPDTQYF.

This clonotype has a count of ten or more. CDR3 sequence (DNA): TGTGCCATCAGTGGGACATTGAACACTGAAGCTTTCTTT. Encoded protein: CAISGTLNTEAFF. The chain employs TRBV10-3 and TRBJ1-1, with D perhaps matching TRBD1 (5 bases). This CDR3 has 13 residues. Trimming pared 4 bases from V and 0 bases from J, leaving 6 bases between. CDR1 and CDR2 from the germline V gene are ENHRY and SYGVKD.

This clonotype has a count of ten or more. The chain uses TRBV18 and TRBJ1-1, with unresolved D. CDR3 length equals 14 residues. Trimming shortened V by 3 bases and J by 1 base, and 9 bases separated the two germline ends. The germline CDR1 and CDR2 sequences are KGHSH and LQKENI. The CDR3 sequence: CASSPGRANTEAFF. In DNA, the CDR3 is TGTGCCAGCTCACCCGGACGGGCGAACACTGAAGCTTTCTTT.

For this clonotype: A single base separates this from a much larger clone, so it may be a read error. The chain uses TRBV18 and TRBJ2-7; D unclear. Germline V gene data show CDR1 as KGHSH and CDR2 as LQKENI. This CDR3 contains 14 residues. CDR3 loop: CASSLGQTFYEQHF. As DNA, the CDR3 is TGTGCCAGCTCCCTCGGGCAGACATTCTACGAGCAGCACTTC.

About this clonotype itself: A much larger clone differs from this one at a single base, so this may be a read error. The V and J genes are TRBV3-1 and TRBJ1-1, with D unresolved. The CDR3 has 17 amino acids. Germline-derived CDR1 and CDR2 are LGHDT and YNNKEL (reference sequence). CDR3 region: CASSIDDPISIRTEALF. Written as DNA, the CDR3 is TGTGCCAGCAGCATAGACGATCCCATTTCAATTCGCACTGAAGCTCTCTTT.

On this clonotype itself: Given a much more abundant clone one base away, this may be a read error. The chain has TRBV9 and TRBJ1-1; TRBD1 might be the D (5 bases). The CDR3 is 16 amino acids. Germline V gene sequence: CDR1 SGDLS, CDR2 YYNGEE. CDR3 coding DNA: TGTGCCAGCGGCGTAAAACAGGAGGCTCTTAACACTGAAGCTTTCTTT. Protein product: CASGVKQEALNTEAFF. Full variable domain (remainder filled in from reference TRBV9 and TRBJ1-1): DSGVTQTPKHLITATGQRVTLRCSPRSGDLSVYWYQQSLDQGLQFLIQYYNGEERAKGNILERFSAQQFPDLHSELNLSSLELGDSALYFCASGVKQEALNTEAFFGQGTRLTVV.

This clonotype has at least ten counts. This rearrangement joins TRBV24-1 to TRBJ2-5; no firm D call. Germline-derived CDR1 and CDR2 are KGHDR and SFDVKD. V shed 4 bases and J shed 5 bases, with 19 bases lying between them. CDR3 length: 16 amino acids. The CDR3 is CATSDPSGDLSETQYF. The CDR3 DNA reads TGTGCCACCAGTGACCCCTCGGGTGATCTCTCGGAGACCCAGTACTTC.

This clonotype was observed a handful of times. It may be a read error: a sequence one base away is much more abundant. The J gene is TRBJ2-3, the V gene TRBV7-6; D remains unclear. The V end lost 6 bases, the J end lost 1 base, and 8 bases lay between the germline ends. Germline V CDR1 and CDR2: SGHVS, FNYEAQ. This CDR3 has 13 residues. The chain's CDR3 is CASSYTGTDTQYF. The CDR3 nucleotides read TGTGCCAGCAGTTATACAGGCACAGATACGCAGTATTTT.

The sample holds a few counts of this clonotype. This CDR3 reads CASSQVPGLVGETQYF. CDR3 DNA: TGCGCCAGCAGCCAAGTTCCCGGACTGGTGGGAGAGACCCAGTACTTC. The J gene is TRBJ2-5, the V gene TRBV4-3; perhaps TRBD2 as D (5 bases). The V gene lost 1 base and the J gene lost 4 bases, with 16 bases spanning the gap. The CDR3 extends over 16 amino acids. From germline, CDR1 is LGHNA and CDR2 YSLEER.

This clonotype has at least ten counts. The genes are TRBV6-8 and TRBJ1-2, with no clear D. The V end was cut by 5 bases, the J end by 4 bases, with 23 bases between. The CDR3 is made up of 17 amino acids. The germline V gene encodes CDR1 MNHGY and CDR2 SAAAGT. The CDR3 here is CASSVTSRSRKTYGYTF. The CDR3 coding sequence is TGTGCCAGCAGTGTTACGTCACGCTCTAGAAAGACCTATGGCTACACCTTC.

This clonotype has a count of ten or more. CDR3 in amino acids: CASSLAHRTYEQYF. CDR3 coding DNA: TGTGCCAGCAGTTTAGCGCACAGGACCTACGAGCAGTACTTC. V and J are TRBV12-3 or TRBV12-4 and TRBJ2-7, with D maybe TRBD1 (5 bases). Trimming cost V 0 bases and J 2 bases, with 8 bases left between them. The CDR3 is 14 amino acids.

Points on this clonotype: A single base separates this from a much larger clone, so it may be a read error. The chain carries TRBV3-1 and TRBJ1-4; TRBD1 matches at 7 bases. The germline V gene encodes CDR1 LGHDT and CDR2 YNNKEL (reference sequence). The CDR3 is 14 residues long. Trimming removed 4 bases from V and 4 bases from J; junction bases left unmatched: 3. In DNA, the CDR3 is TGTGCCAGCAGCCGAGGGACAGTTAATGAAAAACTGTTTTTT. It codes for CASSRGTVNEKLFF.

Concerning this clonotype itself: A much larger clonotype is one base distant, so this may be a read error. V and J are TRBV11-3 and TRBJ1-2; D not certain. CDR3 length: 15 residues. Trimming left V 7 bases short and J 3 bases short, with 18 bases between. From germline, CDR1 is SGHNT and CDR2 YENEEA. CDR3 loop: CASTLPDGEDYGYTF. Here the CDR3 DNA reads TGTGCCAGCACCCTCCCGGACGGGGAGGACTATGGCTACACCTTC.

This clonotype was counted between two and nine times. The gene calls are TRBV11-2 and TRBJ2-7; D may be TRBD1 or TRBD2 (5 bases each). The CDR3 loop spans 12 amino acids. Trimming took off 6 bases at V and 6 bases at J, with 12 bases between the two ends. The V gene's germline CDR1 is SGHAT and CDR2 FQNNGV. The CDR3 DNA reads TGTGCCAGCAGACATTGGGGGATCGAGCAGTACGTC. It is translated as CASRHWGIEQYV.

This clonotype occurred many times. The chain carries TRBV4-2 and TRBJ2-1, with TRBD2 identical over 8 bases. J gave up 2 bases and V 0 bases, and 3 bases lay outside the gene matches. Germline-derived CDR1 and CDR2 are LGHNA and YNFKEQ. The CDR3 is made up of 16 amino acids. This CDR3 reads CASSQETSGAYNEQFF. For the CDR3, the DNA is TGTGCCAGCAGCCAAGAAACTAGCGGAGCCTACAATGAGCAGTTCTTC.

At least ten counts were recorded for this clonotype. The chain combines TRBV6-5 with TRBJ2-1; 12 bases are a match to TRBD2. Trimming at V came to 5 bases and at J to 10 bases, leaving 12 bases not matched to a gene. Germline CDR1 MNHEY, CDR2 SVGAGI. The CDR3 extends over 16 amino acids. The CDR3 DNA follows: TGTGCCAGCAGTCAACTACTAGCGGGAGGATTTGGGGAGCAGTTCTTC. Encoded protein: CASSQLLAGGFGEQFF.